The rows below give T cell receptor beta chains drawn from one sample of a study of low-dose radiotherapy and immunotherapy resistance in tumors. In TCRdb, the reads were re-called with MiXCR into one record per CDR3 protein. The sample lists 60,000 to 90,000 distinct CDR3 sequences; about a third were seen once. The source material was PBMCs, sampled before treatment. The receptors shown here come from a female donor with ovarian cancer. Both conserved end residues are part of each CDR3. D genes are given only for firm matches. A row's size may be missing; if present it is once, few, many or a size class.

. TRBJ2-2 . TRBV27 CASSQTGTPVTRELFF TGTGCCAGCAGCCAAACCGGGACTCCGGTCACCCGGGAGCTGTTTTTT
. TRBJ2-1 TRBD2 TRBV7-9 CASRVAGNYNEQFF TGTGCCAGCAGGGTAGCGGGAAACTACAATGAGCAGTTCTTC
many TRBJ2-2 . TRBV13 CASSAGPVGTGELFF TGTGCCAGCAGTGCTGGACCTGTGGGCACCGGGGAGCTGTTTTTT
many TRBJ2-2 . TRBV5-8 CASSPSRGRNTGELFF TGCGCCAGCAGCCCCTCGCGGGGCCGAAACACCGGGGAGCTGTTTTTT
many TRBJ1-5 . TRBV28 CATSASGIDNQPQHF TGTGCCACCAGTGCGTCAGGGATAGATAATCAGCCCCAGCATTTT
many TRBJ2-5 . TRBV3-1 CASSRDRLETQYF TGTGCCAGCAGCAGAGACAGACTAGAGACCCAGTACTTC
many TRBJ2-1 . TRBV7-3 CASSLVSGGRYNEQFF TGTGCCAGCAGCTTAGTTTCCGGGGGGCGCTACAATGAGCAGTTCTTC
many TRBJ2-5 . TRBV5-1 CASSPGGVGETQYF TGCGCCAGCAGCCCGGGTGGGGTTGGAGAGACCCAGTACTTC
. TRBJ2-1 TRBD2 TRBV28 CASSPLGGSHNEQFF TGTGCCAGCAGCCCCCTGGGGGGGTCACACAATGAGCAGTTCTTC
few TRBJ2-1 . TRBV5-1 CASSLAGPGNEQFF TGCGCCAGCAGCTTGGCTGGCCCGGGGAATGAGCAGTTCTTC
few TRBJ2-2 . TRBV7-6 CASSLLAGAVGELFFF .
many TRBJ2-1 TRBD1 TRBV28 CASSLAGTGGLNEQFF TGTGCCAGCAGTTTAGCCGGGACAGGGGGACTCAATGAGCAGTTCTTC
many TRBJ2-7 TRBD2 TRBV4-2 CASSHEAGSVYEQYF TGTGCCAGCAGCCATGAAGCGGGATCCGTCTACGAGCAGTACTTC
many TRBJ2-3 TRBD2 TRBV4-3 CASSRHNGRDTDTQYF TGCGCCAGCAGCCGACACAACGGGAGGGACACAGATACGCAGTATTTT
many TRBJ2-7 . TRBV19 CASSMAVTHSYEQYF TGTGCCAGTAGTATGGCAGTGACCCACTCCTACGAGCAGTACTTC
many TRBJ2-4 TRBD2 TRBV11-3 CASSRGTSGRQDIQYF TGTGCCAGCAGCCGTGGGACTAGCGGGAGGCAGGACATTCAGTACTTC
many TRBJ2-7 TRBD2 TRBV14 CASSQDGSGGSLLSSYEQYF TGTGCCAGCAGCCAAGATGGTAGCGGGGGGTCTCTCTTAAGCTCCTACGAGCAGTACTTC
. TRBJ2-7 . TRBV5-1 CASSLGTASSYEQYF TGCGCCAGCAGCTTGGGGACAGCGTCAAGCTACGAGCAGTACTTC
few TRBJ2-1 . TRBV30 CAWDGSLSYNEQFF TGTGCCTGGGACGGGAGCCTCTCCTACAATGAGCAGTTCTTC
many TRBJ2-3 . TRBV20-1 CSALRLLEVDILASADTQYF TGCAGTGCCCTCCGCCTTTTGGAGGTTGACATACTAGCCAGTGCAGATACGCAGTATTTT
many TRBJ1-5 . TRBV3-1 CASSQNARSQPQHF TGTGCCAGCAGCCAAAACGCCCGGAGCCAGCCCCAGCATTTT
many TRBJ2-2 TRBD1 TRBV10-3 CAISGGTGAPTGELFF TGTGCCATCAGTGGAGGGACAGGGGCGCCCACCGGGGAGCTGTTTTTT
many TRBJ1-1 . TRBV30 CAWSVGRVGLAFF TGTGCCTGGAGTGTTGGAAGGGTGGGGCTCGCTTTCTTT
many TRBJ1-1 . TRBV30 CAWSETENTEAFF TGTGCCTGGAGCGAAACAGAGAACACTGAAGCTTTCTTT
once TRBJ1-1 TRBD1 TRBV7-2 CASRERGREAFF TGTGCCAGCAGGGAGAGGGGGCGGGAAGCTTTCTTT
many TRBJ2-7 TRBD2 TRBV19 CASSDLAAYEQYF TGTGCCAGTAGCGATCTAGCGGCCTACGAGCAGTACTTC
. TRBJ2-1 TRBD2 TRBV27 CASRLSGGLYNEQFF TGTGCCAGCAGGCTTAGCGGGGGGCTCTACAATGAGCAGTTCTTC
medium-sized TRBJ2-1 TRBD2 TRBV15 CATQPTSGRASSYNEQFF TGTGCCACCCAACCGACTAGCGGGAGGGCCAGCTCCTACAATGAGCAGTTCTTC
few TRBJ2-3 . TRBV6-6 CASAVLRGDTQYF TGTGCCAGCGCAGTGCTCCGGGGAGATACGCAGTATTTT
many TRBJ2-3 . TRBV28 CASSLATGGTDTQYF TGTGCCAGCAGTTTAGCGACCGGGGGCACAGATACGCAGTATTTT
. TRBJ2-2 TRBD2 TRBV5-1 CASSFRTGGPTGELFF TGCGCCAGCAGCTTTCGAACGGGAGGGCCGACCGGGGAGCTGTTTTTT
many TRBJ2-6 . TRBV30 CAWSVRGRLSGANVLTF TGTGCCTGGAGTGTAAGGGGTAGGCTCTCTGGGGCCAACGTCCTGACTTTC
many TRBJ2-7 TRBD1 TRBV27 CASSLIGGTVSYEQYF TGTGCCAGCAGTTTAATAGGTGGGACAGTCTCCTACGAGCAGTACTTC
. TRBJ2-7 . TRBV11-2 CASSPRVTRYEQYF TGTGCCAGCAGCCCCCGGGTGACCCGCTACGAGCAGTACTTC
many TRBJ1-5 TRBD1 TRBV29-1 CSVGTGQGQPQHF TGCAGCGTTGGGACAGGGCAGGGTCAGCCCCAGCATTTT
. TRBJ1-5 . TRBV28 CASSSDQPQHF TGTGCCAGCAGTTCAGATCAGCCCCAGCATTTT
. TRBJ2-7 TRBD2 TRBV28 CASKGLAGGPGAYEQYF TGTGCCAGCAAGGGATTAGCGGGAGGGCCGGGGGCCTACGAGCAGTACTTC
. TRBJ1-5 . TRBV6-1 CASSEGQGGNQPQHF TGTGCCAGCAGTGAAGGGCAGGGTGGCAATCAGCCCCAGCATTTT
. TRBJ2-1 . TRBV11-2 CASSWGTGNGAMTFF .
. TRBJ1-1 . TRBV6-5 CASSRRTDFMNTEAFF TGTGCCAGCAGCCGACGGACAGACTTCATGAACACTGAAGCTTTCTTT
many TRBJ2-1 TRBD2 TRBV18 CASSPGLAGMSNEQFF TGTGCCAGCTCACCCGGACTAGCGGGAATGAGCAATGAGCAGTTCTTC
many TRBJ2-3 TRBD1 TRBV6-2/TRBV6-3 CASSSRGRLDTQYF TGTGCCAGCAGTTCTAGGGGGCGGCTGGATACGCAGTATTTT
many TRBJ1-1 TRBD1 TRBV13 CASSRTGGRTEAFF TGTGCCAGCAGCCGAACAGGGGGACGGACTGAAGCTTTCTTT
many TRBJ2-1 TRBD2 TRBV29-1 CSVEPRDYQQFF TGCAGCGTGGAACCTCGGGACTATCAGCAGTTCTTC
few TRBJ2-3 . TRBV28 CASRAPRAEAQYF TGTGCCAGCAGGGCCCCAAGGGCGGAGGCGCAGTATTTT
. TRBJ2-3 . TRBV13 CASSLGQGFITPDTQYF TGTGCCAGCAGCTTAGGCCAGGGGTTTATCACCCCAGATACGCAGTATTTT
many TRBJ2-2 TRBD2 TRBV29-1 CSVGGGNTGELFF TGCAGCGTTGGGGGGGGGAACACCGGGGAGCTGTTTTTT
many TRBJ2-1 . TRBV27 CASSLRALEGNEQFF TGTGCCAGCAGTCTCCGTGCCCTGGAGGGTAATGAGCAGTTCTTC
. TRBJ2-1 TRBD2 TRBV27 CASSLTRWGGYNEQFF TGTGCCAGCAGTTTAACACGATGGGGGGGATACAATGAGCAGTTCTTC
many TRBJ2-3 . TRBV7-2 CASSFLTDTQYF TGTGCCAGCAGCTTTCTCACAGATACGCAGTATTTT
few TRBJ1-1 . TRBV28 CASIRARNTEAFF TGTGCCAGCATCCGGGCTCGGAACACTGAAGCTTTCTTT
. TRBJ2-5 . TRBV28 CASVKAGLETQYF TGTGCCAGCGTTAAAGCAGGTCTGGAGACCCAGTACTTC